Each of the 5 T cell receptor beta chains below was sequenced from the same sample in a study of CD8+CD57+ T cells in acquired aplastic anemia. The template for TCR beta VDJ and CDR3 sequence profiling was genomic DNA. TCRdb reprocessed the reads via MiXCR and lists one record per CDR3 protein. The data contain about 81,000 distinct CDR3 sequences, about 45% of them singletons. Sequenced material: sorted CD4+, CD8+, or CD8+CD57+ T cells (not recorded which) from PBMCs. The receptors originated from a human donor in good health, serving as a control.

The CDR3 coding sequence is TGCAGTGCTAGAGTTCCGGTGAACACTGAAGCTTTCTTT. It is translated as CSARVPVNTEAFF. V and J are TRBV20-1 and TRBJ1-1, with no clear D. V was shortened by 1 base and J by 0 bases, with 6 bases between the two germline ends. Germline lookup yields CDR1 DFQATT and CDR2 SNEGSKA (reference sequence). The CDR3 is 13 amino acids.

V is TRBV15 and J is TRBJ2-2, with D possibly TRBD1 on 5 matching bases. Germline-derived CDR1 and CDR2 are LNHNV and YYDKDF (reference sequence). The CDR3 has 16 residues. V lost 8 bases, J lost 0 bases, and 16 bases lay in between. The CDR3 spells CATAPQGCANTGELFF. CDR3 coding DNA: TGTGCCACCGCTCCCCAGGGCTGTGCGAACACCGGGGAGCTGTTTTTT. The full variable domain, with the rest looked up from reference TRBV15 and TRBJ2-2, is DAMVIQNPRYQVTQFGKPVTLSCSQTLNHNVMYWYQQKSSQAPKLLFHYYDKDFNNEADTPDNFQSRRPNTSFCFLDIRSPGLGDTAMYLCATAPQGCANTGELFFGEGSRLTVL.

Ten or more counts support this clonotype. The chain joins TRBV2 to TRBJ2-7; D remains unclear. V was clipped by 3 bases and J by 4 bases, with 10 bases between them. CDR1 is SNHLY and CDR2 is FYNNEI in the germline V gene. The CDR3 spans 13 residues. Here the CDR3 DNA reads TGTGCCAGCAGTGATCGACTTAATTACGAGCAGTACTTC. Translating it yields CASSDRLNYEQYF.

The V gene is TRBV5-6, the J gene TRBJ1-5; D is possibly TRBD1 (5 bases). Trimming stripped 4 bases from V and 1 base from J, with 12 bases between. This CDR3 has 15 amino acids. Per the germline V gene, CDR1 is SGHDT and CDR2 is YYEEEE. The CDR3 loop is CASSDGTASNQPQHF. The CDR3 DNA is TGTGCCAGCAGCGACGGGACGGCAAGCAATCAGCCCCAGCATTTT.

This clonotype has at least ten counts. The chain links TRBV19 to TRBJ2-3; no clear D. The CDR3 totals 17 residues. V was cut by 3 bases and J by 6 bases, with 22 bases left in between. Germline CDR1 reads LNHDA; CDR2 reads SQIVND (reference sequence). The DNA of the CDR3 is TGTGCCAGTAGTATCCCCTCGGGCCTTATGGTGGGGGATACGCAGTATTTT. Translating it yields CASSIPSGLMVGDTQYF.